This TCR beta chain comes out of a study of blood T cells in healthy people across ages. For the second PCR, which ran for 7 to 11 cycles, a sample-barcoded 5' primer and a J-beta primer mix were used. MiXCR was run by TCRdb on the 5' RACE reads, yielding one entry per CDR3 protein. The table has about 570,000 distinct CDR3 sequences, about 25% seen once. The sequence was obtained from a woman aged 70-85 years in good health. The sequenced sample consisted of blood.

This CDR3 is CATSRPGVGQPQHF. In DNA, the CDR3 is TGTGCCACCAGCAGACCAGGGGTCGGACAGCCCCAGCATTTT. The chain couples TRBV15 to TRBJ1-5; possible D gene TRBD1, 6 bases. Between the trimmed V and J ends, which lost 2 bases and 7 bases, there was a span of 12 bases. This CDR3 is 14 amino acids long. CDR1 and CDR2 from the germline V gene are LNHNV and YYDKDF (reference sequence).